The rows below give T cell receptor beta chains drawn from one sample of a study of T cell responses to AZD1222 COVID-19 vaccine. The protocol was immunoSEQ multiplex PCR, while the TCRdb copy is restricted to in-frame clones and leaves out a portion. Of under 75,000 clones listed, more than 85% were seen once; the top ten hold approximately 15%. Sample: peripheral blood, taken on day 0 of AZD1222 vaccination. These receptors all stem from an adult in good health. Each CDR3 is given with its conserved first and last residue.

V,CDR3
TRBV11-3,CASSRYRGNTEAFF
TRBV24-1,CATSDRGTPNTEAFF
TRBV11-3,CASSLGQGWNTEAFF
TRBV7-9,CASSLGNSGGYEQYF
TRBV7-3,CASSSEGTTAINEQFF
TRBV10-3,CAISTDRGNTGELFF
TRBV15,CATSSASGSTDTQYF
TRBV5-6,CASSLEGGGFYNEQFF
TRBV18,CASSPVGLSNQPQHF
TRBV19,CASKDRASYEQYF
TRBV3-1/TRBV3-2,CASGSRGNEQYF
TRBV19,CASSATGQKEKLFF
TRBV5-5,CASSAGTNNSPLHF
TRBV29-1,CSVDFGVNYGYTF
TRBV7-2,CASSLSGNQPQHF
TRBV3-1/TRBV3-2,CASNRPKRGRESGTGELFF
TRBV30,CAWRGWGPQGNYGYTF
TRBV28,CASSFEGNTEAFF